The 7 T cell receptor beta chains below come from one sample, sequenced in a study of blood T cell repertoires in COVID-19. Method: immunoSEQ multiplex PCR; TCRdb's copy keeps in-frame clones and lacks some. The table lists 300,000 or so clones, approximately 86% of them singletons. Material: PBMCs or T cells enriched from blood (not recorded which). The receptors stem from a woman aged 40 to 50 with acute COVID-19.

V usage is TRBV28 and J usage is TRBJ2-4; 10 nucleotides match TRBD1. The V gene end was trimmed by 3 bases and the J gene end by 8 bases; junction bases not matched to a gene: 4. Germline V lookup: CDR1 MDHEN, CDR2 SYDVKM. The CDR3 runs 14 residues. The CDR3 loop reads CASSLTGQGDIQYF. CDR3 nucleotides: TGTGCCAGCAGTTTGACCGGACAGGGGGACATTCAGTACTTC.

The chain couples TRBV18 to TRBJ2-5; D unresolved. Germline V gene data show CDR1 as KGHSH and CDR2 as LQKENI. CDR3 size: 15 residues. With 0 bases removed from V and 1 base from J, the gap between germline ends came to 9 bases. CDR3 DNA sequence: TGTGCCAGCTCACCACCCGGTTCCCTCCAAGAGACCCAGTACTTC. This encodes CASSPPGSLQETQYF.

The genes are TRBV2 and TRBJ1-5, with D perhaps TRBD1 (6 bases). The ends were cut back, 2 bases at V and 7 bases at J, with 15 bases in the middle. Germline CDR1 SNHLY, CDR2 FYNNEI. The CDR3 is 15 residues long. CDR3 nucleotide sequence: TGTGCCAGCAGTGAATCAGCAGGGGTGGGGCAGCCCCAGCATTTT. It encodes CASSESAGVGQPQHF.

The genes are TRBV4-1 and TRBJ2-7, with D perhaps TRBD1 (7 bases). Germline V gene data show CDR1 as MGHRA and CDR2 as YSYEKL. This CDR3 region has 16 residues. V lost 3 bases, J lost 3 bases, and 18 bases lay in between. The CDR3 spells CASSHHTGEDYYEQYF. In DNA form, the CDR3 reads TGCGCCAGCAGCCATCATACAGGGGAGGACTACTACGAGCAGTACTTC.

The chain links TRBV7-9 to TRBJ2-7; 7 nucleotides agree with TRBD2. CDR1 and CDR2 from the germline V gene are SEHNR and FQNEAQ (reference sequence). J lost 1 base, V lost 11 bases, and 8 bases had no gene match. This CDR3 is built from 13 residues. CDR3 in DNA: TGTGCCGGGAAGACAGCGGGGTCCTACGAGCAGTACTTC. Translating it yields CAGKTAGSYEQYF.

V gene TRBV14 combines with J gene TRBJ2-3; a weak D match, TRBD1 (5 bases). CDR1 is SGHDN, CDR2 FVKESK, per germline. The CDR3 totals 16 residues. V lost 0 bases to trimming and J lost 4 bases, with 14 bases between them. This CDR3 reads CASSQDLGRVADTQYF. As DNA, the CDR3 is TGTGCCAGCAGCCAAGATCTGGGCAGGGTGGCAGATACGCAGTATTTT.

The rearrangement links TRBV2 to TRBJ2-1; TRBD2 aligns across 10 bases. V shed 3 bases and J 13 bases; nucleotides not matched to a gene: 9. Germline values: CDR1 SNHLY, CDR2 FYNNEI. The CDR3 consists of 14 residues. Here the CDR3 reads CASSDDSGRAYQFF. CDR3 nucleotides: TGTGCCAGCAGTGACGACAGCGGGAGGGCCTATCAGTTCTTC.